This record covers a single T cell receptor (beta chain). Sequencing used immunoSEQ multiplex PCR; TCRdb keeps in-frame clones, though not all of them. The data hold 350,000 to 450,000 clones, with 70% to 90% observed a single time. This CDR3 spans 15 amino acids. Germline V CDR1 and CDR2: SGHTA, FQGNSA. V lost 6 bases to trimming and J lost 5 bases, with 19 bases between them. This specimen belongs to a study of blood T cell repertoires in COVID-19. Turning to the study itself: Sample material is recorded as cDNA or gDNA derived from T cells, B-cell-depleted T cells, or PBMCs.

Participants in the exposed group had met a COVID-19 case in the 2 weeks before joining the study. The receptor comes from a woman aged 18-29 years who had been exposed to COVID-19. The rearrangement joins TRBV7-2 to TRBJ2-5; no clear D. Sample: PBMCs or T cells enriched from blood (not recorded which). CDR3 coding DNA: TGTGCCAGCAGTACCAACACCTTGGGCAGCGAGACCCAGTACTTC. It encodes CASSTNTLGSETQYF. Full variable domain (missing parts from reference TRBV7-2 and TRBJ2-5): GAGVSQSPSNKVTEKGKDVELRCDPISGHTALYWYRQSLGQGLEFLIYFQGNSAPDKSGLPSDRFSAERTGGSVSTLTIQRTQQEDSAVYLCASSTNTLGSETQYFGPGTRLLVL.